These T cell receptor beta chains were read from a single sample in a study of beta chain features in type 1 diabetes. Clones were read by immunoSEQ multiplex PCR, and TCRdb kept only the in-frame ones, dropping some. The sample contains a few hundred thousand clones, 13% to 15% of which appear only once. Sequencing used central memory CD4+ T cells from blood. These receptors were taken from a man aged 25 to 40 in good health. Both conserved end residues are part of each CDR3. The D gene is left open where the match is weak. The size field is filled for only some rows; it gives once, few, many or a size class.

>TRBJ2-5|.|TRBV7-9|.
TGTGCCAGCAGCTTATCCACCGTTCGCCAAGAGACCCAGTACTTC
CASSLSTVRQETQYF
>TRBJ2-5|.|TRBV7-2|once
TGTGCCAGCAGCTTAAACAGGGATGGGACCCAGTACTTC
CASSLNRDGTQYF
>TRBJ2-5|.|TRBV7-2|many
TGTGCCAGCGGACCCGTGGACCTCCAGGACTTC
CASGPVDLQDF
>TRBJ1-3|.|TRBV10-3|few
TGTGCCATCATTGGGGACCCCTCTGGAAACACCATATATTTT
CAIIGDPSGNTIYF
>TRBJ2-5|TRBD2|TRBV27|.
TGTGCCAGCTCTAGGGGGACTAGCGGGAGGTCAGAGACCCAGTACTTC
CASSRGTSGRSETQYF
>TRBJ1-2|.|TRBV7-2|many
TGTGCCAGCAGCTCCGGACAGCCCTATGGCTACACCTTC
CASSSGQPYGYTF
>TRBJ2-5|TRBD2|TRBV7-2|few
TGTGCCAGCAGCTTAGAGGGAGGGGCGGGCGAGACCCAGTACTTC
CASSLEGGAGETQYF
>TRBJ1-5|.|TRBV15|few
TGTGCCACCAGCAGAGATAGGGTGAATCAGCCCCAGCATTTT
CATSRDRVNQPQHF
>TRBJ2-1|TRBD1|TRBV27|few
TGTGCCAGCAGTTCCACGGGACAGGGTACGGATGAGCAGTTCTTC
CASSSTGQGTDEQFF
>TRBJ1-4|.|TRBV7-9|many
TGTGCCAGCAGCCTTACAGGGTCTAACGAAAAACTGTTTTTT
CASSLTGSNEKLFF
>TRBJ1-5|TRBD1|TRBV6-5|few
TGTGCCAGCAGTAGACGGGACAGCTACAATCAGCCCCAGCATTTT
CASSRRDSYNQPQHF
>TRBJ2-5|.|TRBV6-5|.
TGTGCCAGCAGCCCCGGTGGGGAGACCCAGTACTTC
CASSPGGETQYF
>TRBJ2-1|.|TRBV6-1|few
TGTGCCAGCAGTACCGGGAGCTACAATGAGCAGTTCTTC
CASSTGSYNEQFF
>TRBJ1-1|.|TRBV19|.
TGTGCCACCAATCGAGGCCGGACCACTGAAGCTTTCTTT
CATNRGRTTEAFF
>TRBJ1-5|.|TRBV2|.
TGTGCCAGCAGTGGGGGGAGGAGGAATCAGCCCCAGCATTTT
CASSGGRRNQPQHF